These 17 T cell receptor beta chains were all obtained from the same sample, sequenced in a study of T cell responses to AZD1222 COVID-19 vaccine. The protocol was immunoSEQ multiplex PCR, while the TCRdb copy is restricted to in-frame clones and leaves out a portion. The table records 110,000 to 150,000 clones, about 94% of them present only once. The source was peripheral blood, collected on day 0 of AZD1222 vaccination. Receptor source: an adult in good health.

J is TRBJ2-7 and V is TRBV13; 10 nucleotides align to TRBD2. The CDR3 runs 14 residues. V shed 7 bases, J shed 5 bases, and the junction held 8 bases outside the gene matches. From germline, CDR1 is PRHDT and CDR2 FYEKMQ (reference sequence). CDR3 nucleotides: TGTGCCAGCACCAAAGCGGGAGGGAAGAACGAGCAGTACTTC. This codes for CASTKAGGKNEQYF. Filled out from reference TRBV13 and TRBJ2-7, the complete variable domain reads AAGVIQSPRHLIKEKRETATLKCYPIPRHDTVYWYQQGPGQDPQFLISFYEKMQSDKGSIPDRFSAQQFSDYHSELNMSSLELGDSALYFCASTKAGGKNEQYFGPGTRLTVT.

V usage is TRBV7-3 and J usage is TRBJ1-2; D is possibly TRBD1 (5 bases). The V gene's germline CDR1 is SGHTA and CDR2 FQGTGA. Trimming cost V 0 bases and J 8 bases, with 16 bases left between them. The CDR3 totals 15 residues. CDR3 bases: TGTGCCAGCAGCTTAACTCCCGGCGAAGGGGACGGCTACACCTTC. This codes for CASSLTPGEGDGYTF.

CDR3 bases: TGTGCCAGCAGCTTAGCGCTGTCAGAGACCCAGTACTTC. Translation gives CASSLALSETQYF. The chain employs TRBV7-8 and TRBJ2-5; D call uncertain. The CDR3 spans 13 residues. Germline values: CDR1 SGHVS, CDR2 FQNEAQ. V was pared by 0 bases and J by 4 bases, with 6 bases between.

The CDR3 loop is CASSLGTGLAGVIYNEQFF. CDR3 DNA sequence: TGTGCCAGCAGCTTGGGTACTGGACTAGCGGGAGTGATCTACAATGAGCAGTTCTTC. This chain uses TRBV11-2 with TRBJ2-1; TRBD2 aligns across 13 bases. The length of the CDR3 is 19 residues. Germline lookup yields CDR1 SGHAT and CDR2 FQNNGV. J gave up 3 bases and V 3 bases, and 11 bases lay outside the gene matches.

This clone was observed once. The chain recombines TRBV11-1 with TRBJ1-2; D is uncertain. The CDR3 contains 13 residues. Trimming took off 5 bases at V and 1 base at J, with 8 bases between the two ends. Germline lookup yields CDR1 SGHAT and CDR2 FQDESV (reference sequence). CDR3 protein: CASSLGFNYGYTF. CDR3 in DNA: TGTGCCAGCAGCCTGGGGTTTAACTATGGCTACACCTTC.

The chain links TRBV18 to TRBJ1-1; 8 nucleotides align to TRBD1. The CDR3 length is 15 residues. V gave up 4 bases and J gave up 5 bases; unmatched junction bases: 9. Germline CDR1 is KGHSH and CDR2 is LQKENI. For the CDR3, the DNA is TGTGCCAGCTCACGATCGACAGGGGTCGGGACTGAAGCTTTCTTT. This translates into CASSRSTGVGTEAFF.

The J gene is TRBJ1-5, the V gene TRBV9; no reliable D call. The germline V gene encodes CDR1 SGDLS and CDR2 YYNGEE. Trimming left V 0 bases short and J 7 bases short, with 8 bases between. The CDR3 consists of 13 residues. The CDR3 region is CASSVGPLQPQHF. CDR3 bases: TGTGCCAGCAGCGTAGGCCCCCTACAGCCCCAGCATTTT.

CDR3 in amino acids: CASRTDGNYGYTF. CDR3 sequence (DNA): TGTGCCAGCAGAACGGACGGTAACTATGGCTACACCTTC. The rearrangement uses TRBV7-9 and TRBJ1-2; D not certain. In germline, CDR1 is SEHNR, CDR2 FQNEAQ (reference sequence). Trimming took 6 bases from V and 1 from J, leaving 9 bases between them. The CDR3 spans 13 residues.

The chain couples TRBV5-4 to TRBJ2-1; 10 bases fit TRBD2. Germline trimming cut 1 base from V and 2 bases from J; bases unmatched to any gene: 9. CDR3 length: 18 residues. Germline assignment: CDR1 SGHNT and CDR2 YYREEE (reference sequence). CDR3 loop: CASSLSAGGPGTYNEQFF. The CDR3, as DNA: TGTGCCAGCAGCTTGTCAGCGGGAGGGCCCGGGACCTACAATGAGCAGTTCTTC.

The chain combines TRBV3-1 (or the pseudogene TRBV3-2) with TRBJ2-3; 7 bases match TRBD2. Trimming at V came to 2 bases and at J to 4 bases, leaving 3 bases not matched to a gene. CDR3 length: 14 amino acids. Germline CDR1 reads LGHDT; CDR2 reads YNNKEL (reference sequence). CDR3 amino acids: CASSQTSDPDTQYF. The CDR3 coding sequence is TGTGCCAGCAGCCAAACTAGCGACCCAGATACGCAGTATTTT.

DNA of the CDR3: TGTGCCAGCAGCTTGAGTCCCTTAGGGGGGGAGCTGTTTTTT. This sequence encodes CASSLSPLGGELFF. V and J are TRBV11-2 and TRBJ2-2; no definite D call. CDR1 is SGHAT and CDR2 is FQNNGV in the germline V gene. The CDR3 is 14 residues long. Trimming removed 3 bases at V and 8 bases at J, with 13 bases between.

V gene TRBV27 combines with J gene TRBJ1-1; D remains ambiguous. The CDR3 has 15 residues. V dropped 0 bases and J dropped 1 base, with 9 bases sitting between them. The germline CDR1 and CDR2 sequences are MNHEY and SMNVEV (reference sequence). The CDR3 DNA sequence: TGTGCCAGCAGTTTATCGAGCCCGAAGAACACTGAAGCTTTCTTT. Translating gives CASSLSSPKNTEAFF.

This rearrangement joins TRBV18 to TRBJ2-3, with 12 bases lining up with TRBD2. Germline CDR1 and CDR2: KGHSH and LQKENI. With V trimmed by 3 bases and J by 2 bases, 3 bases remained unmatched. This CDR3 region has 16 residues. The CDR3 region has the DNA TGTGCCAGCTCACCCCGGACTAGCGGGAACACAGATACGCAGTATTTT. It yields the protein CASSPRTSGNTDTQYF.

This chain links TRBV19 with TRBJ1-1; TRBD1 is a possible D gene (6 bases). Trimming cost V 8 bases and J 0 bases, with 13 bases left between them. CDR3 size: 14 residues. Germline values: CDR1 LNHDA, CDR2 SQIVND (reference sequence). CDR3 in DNA: TGTGCCAGTGTACCGACAGGCTTGAACACTGAAGCTTTCTTT. It codes for CASVPTGLNTEAFF. The full variable domain, rest sourced from reference TRBV19 and TRBJ1-1, is DGGITQSPKYLFRKEGQNVTLSCEQNLNHDAMYWYRQDPGQGLRLIYYSQIVNDFQKGDIAEGYSVSREKKESFPLTVTSAQKNPTAFYLCASVPTGLNTEAFFGQGTRLTVV.

The CDR3: CASSTWTGLSYGYTF. For the CDR3, the DNA is TGTGCCAGTAGTACCTGGACAGGGCTTTCCTATGGCTACACCTTC. V gene TRBV19 combines with J gene TRBJ1-2, with TRBD1 matching over 8 bases. The trim removed 4 bases at V and 4 bases at J, leaving 8 bases unmatched. The CDR3 has 15 residues. CDR1 and CDR2 (germline): LNHDA, SQIVND (reference sequence).

The CDR3 is CASSTDRNYEQYF. Here the CDR3 DNA reads TGTGCCAGCAGCACCGACAGAAATTACGAGCAGTACTTC. The chain is built from TRBV3-1 (or the pseudogene TRBV3-2) and TRBJ2-7; tentative D call: TRBD1 (5 bases). The CDR3 length is 13 residues. Trimming removed 5 bases from V and 4 bases from J, with 12 bases in between. Germline V CDR1 and CDR2: LGHDT, YNNKEL (reference sequence).

V is TRBV5-4 and J is TRBJ2-7; no clear D gene. Germline CDR1 SGHNT, CDR2 YYREEE (reference sequence). This CDR3 has 13 residues. Deletions cut 1 base from V and 3 bases from J, with 8 bases between. The CDR3 DNA follows: TGTGCCAGCAGCTTGAACCACAACTACGAGCAGTACTTC. Amino acids: CASSLNHNYEQYF.